This TCR beta chain derives from a study of shared T cell receptors in the human thymus. V shed 6 bases, J shed 4 bases, and the junction held 18 bases outside the gene matches. This CDR3 contains 19 residues. Germline V CDR1 and CDR2: MRHNA, SNTAGT. Data came from immunoSEQ multiplex PCR; TCRdb stores just in-frame clones and leaves some out. The sample lists more than 550,000 clones, 80% to 90% occurring once. The same specimen was also included in a second study, on human thymus T cells.

The sample consisted of thymocytes. The receptor's source is a girl under three years old with a congenital heart defect. The chain couples TRBV6-4 to TRBJ1-5; 10 bases fit TRBD1. The CDR3 sequence: CASRNRTGGKCIENQPQHF. CDR3 DNA: TGTGCCAGCAGGAACAGGACAGGGGGGAAATGCATTGAGAATCAGCCCCAGCATTTT.